This T cell receptor beta chain is drawn from a study of T-cell reconstitution after alpha-beta-depleted transplantation in children. A TCRbeta library incorporating unique molecular identifiers was prepared. TCRdb reanalysed the PCR reads using MiXCR and keeps one entry per CDR3 protein. Counted here are about 110,000 distinct CDR3 sequences, about a tenth occurring once; the ten biggest clones make up under 35%. Points from the study as a whole: By one year post-transplant, T-cell counts and diversity largely arose from T cells that were newly produced.

In its sample, this clonotype was seen a few times. As yet, its antigen is unknown. J gave up 0 bases and V 4 bases, and 3 bases lay outside the gene matches. This CDR3 comprises 15 residues. The clonotype originates from a boy under 10 years old with acute lymphoblastic leukemia, due to receive a stem cell transplant. The starting material was PBMCs, obtained before TCRalphabeta/CD19-depleted stem cell transplant. This sequence joins TRBV12-3 or TRBV12-4 and TRBJ2-1; 7 nucleotides agree with TRBD1. The CDR3 nucleotides read TGTGCCAGCAGTTCGACAGGGATCTCCTACAATGAGCAGTTCTTC. Protein sequence: CASSSTGISYNEQFF.